The clone carrying this TCR beta chain was counted only a few times. Its specificity is unknown. The CDR3 spans 16 residues. V was clipped by 1 base and J by 0 bases, with 12 bases between them. Germline-derived CDR1 and CDR2 are MGHRA and YSYEKL. TCRdb recomputed calls from the 5' RACE reads with MiXCR, one row per CDR3 protein. This table holds some 100,000 distinct CDR3 sequences, roughly 11% found once. The entry originates in a study of T-cell memory formation after mild COVID-19. Overall study: TCR clusters were largely donor specific.

Findings of the study overall: CD4/CD8 balance characterized clones contracting day 15 to 85, and CD4+ skew characterized later expanders.

The rearrangement uses TRBV4-1 and TRBJ1-1; possible D gene TRBD1, 5 bases. Sequenced: PBMCs or a T cell subset sorted from them (not recorded which). The sequence came from a man between 18 and 35 years old who had mild COVID-19 (a few samples of this study predate the infection). Cell type and time point are not known. CDR3 protein: CASSQAVDTMNTEAFF. The CDR3 DNA reads TGCGCCAGCAGCCAAGCCGTGGACACCATGAACACTGAAGCTTTCTTT.